The clone carrying this TCR beta chain was observed once. This sample was taken from a study of T cell responses to AZD1222 COVID-19 vaccine. Measured with immunoSEQ multiplex PCR; TCRdb has only the in-frame clones, and not every one. The repertoire has fewer than 85,000 clones, roughly 84% of them found once; the top ten carry less than 20%. The source was peripheral blood, collected 28 days after the second AZD1222 dose. The clonotype comes from an adult who received the AZD1222 COVID-19 vaccine.

CDR3 in amino acids: CASMERNYGYTF. The CDR3 DNA sequence: TGTGCCAGCATGGAACGGAACTATGGCTACACCTTC. The V gene is TRBV5-6, the J gene TRBJ1-2; D unclear. From germline, CDR1 is SGHDT and CDR2 YYEEEE. The CDR3 consists of 12 residues. V was pared by 6 bases and J by 2 bases, with 8 bases between.